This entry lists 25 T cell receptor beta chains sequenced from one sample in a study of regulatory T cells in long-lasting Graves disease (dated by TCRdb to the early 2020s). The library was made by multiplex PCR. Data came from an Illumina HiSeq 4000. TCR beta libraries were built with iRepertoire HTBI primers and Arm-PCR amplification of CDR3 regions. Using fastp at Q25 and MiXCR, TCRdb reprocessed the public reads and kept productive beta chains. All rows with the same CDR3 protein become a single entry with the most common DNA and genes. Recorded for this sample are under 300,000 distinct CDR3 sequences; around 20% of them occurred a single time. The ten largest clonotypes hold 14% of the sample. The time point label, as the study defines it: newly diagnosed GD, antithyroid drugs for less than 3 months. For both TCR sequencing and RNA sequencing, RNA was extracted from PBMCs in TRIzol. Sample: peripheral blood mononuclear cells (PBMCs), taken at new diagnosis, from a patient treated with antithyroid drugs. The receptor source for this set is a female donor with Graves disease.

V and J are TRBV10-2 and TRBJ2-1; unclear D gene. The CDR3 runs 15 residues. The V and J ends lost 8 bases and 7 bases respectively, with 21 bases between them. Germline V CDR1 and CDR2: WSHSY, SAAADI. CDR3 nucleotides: TGCGCCAGCCTATATAGGGCCACCCTTAGGAATGAGCAGTTCTTC. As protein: CASLYRATLRNEQFF.

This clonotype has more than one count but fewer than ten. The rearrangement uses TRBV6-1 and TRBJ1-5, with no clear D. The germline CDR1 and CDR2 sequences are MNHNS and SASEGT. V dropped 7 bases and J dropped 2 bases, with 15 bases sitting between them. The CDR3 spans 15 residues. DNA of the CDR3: TGTGCCAGCACCCCTGAGGGTAGGGGCAATCAGCCCCAGCATTTT. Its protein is CASTPEGRGNQPQHF.

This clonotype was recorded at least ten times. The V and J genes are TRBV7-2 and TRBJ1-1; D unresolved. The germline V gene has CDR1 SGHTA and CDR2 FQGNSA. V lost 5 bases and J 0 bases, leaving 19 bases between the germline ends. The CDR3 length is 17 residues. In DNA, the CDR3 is TGTGCCAGCAGCCGGCACCCGAGAGATTCCATGAACACTGAAGCTTTCTTT. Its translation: CASSRHPRDSMNTEAFF.

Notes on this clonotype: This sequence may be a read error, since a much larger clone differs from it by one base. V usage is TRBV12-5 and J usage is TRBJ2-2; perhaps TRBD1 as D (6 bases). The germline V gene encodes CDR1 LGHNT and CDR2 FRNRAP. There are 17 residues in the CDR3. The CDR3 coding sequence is TGTGCTAGTGGAGCCCCGACCGCCAGGGACAACACCGGGGAGCTGTTATTT. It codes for CASGAPTARDNTGELLF.

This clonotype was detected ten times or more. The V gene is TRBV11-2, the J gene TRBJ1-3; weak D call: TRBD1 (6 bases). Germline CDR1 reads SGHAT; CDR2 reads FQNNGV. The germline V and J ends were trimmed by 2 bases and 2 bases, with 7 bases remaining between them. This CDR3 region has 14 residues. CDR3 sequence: CASSLHRAGNTIYF. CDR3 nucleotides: TGTGCCAGCAGCTTACACAGGGCTGGAAACACCATATATTTT.

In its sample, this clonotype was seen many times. This CDR3 reads CAISETLAGTDTQYF. DNA of the CDR3: TGTGCCATCAGTGAAACGCTAGCGGGCACAGATACGCAGTATTTT. The rearrangement uses TRBV10-3 and TRBJ2-3; 7 nucleotides agree with TRBD2. The CDR3 is 15 amino acids. Germline values: CDR1 ENHRY, CDR2 SYGVKD. Trimming at V came to 3 bases and at J to 1 base, leaving 4 bases not matched to a gene.

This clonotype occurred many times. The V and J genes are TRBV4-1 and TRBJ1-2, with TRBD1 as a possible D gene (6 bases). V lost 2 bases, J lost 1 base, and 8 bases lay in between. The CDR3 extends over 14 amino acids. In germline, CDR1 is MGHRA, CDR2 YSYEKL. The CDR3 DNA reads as TGCGCCAGCAGCCAAAGGGGGATTAACTATGGCTACACCTTC. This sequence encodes CASSQRGINYGYTF.

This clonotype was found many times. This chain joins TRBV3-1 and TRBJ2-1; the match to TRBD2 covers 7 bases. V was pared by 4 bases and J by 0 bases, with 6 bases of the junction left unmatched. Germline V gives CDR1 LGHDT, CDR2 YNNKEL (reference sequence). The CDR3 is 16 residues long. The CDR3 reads CASSPTASGSYNEQFF. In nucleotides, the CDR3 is TGTGCCAGCAGCCCGACGGCTAGCGGCTCCTACAATGAGCAGTTCTTC.

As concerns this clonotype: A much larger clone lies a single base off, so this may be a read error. The CDR3 protein is CSAPPLSRETKYF. DNA for the CDR3: TGCAGTGCTCCGCCACTATCACGAGAGACCAAGTACTTC. The chain recombines TRBV20-1 with TRBJ2-5; D remains ambiguous. The CDR3 sequence is 13 residues long. Germline assignment: CDR1 DFQATT and CDR2 SNEGSKA (reference sequence).

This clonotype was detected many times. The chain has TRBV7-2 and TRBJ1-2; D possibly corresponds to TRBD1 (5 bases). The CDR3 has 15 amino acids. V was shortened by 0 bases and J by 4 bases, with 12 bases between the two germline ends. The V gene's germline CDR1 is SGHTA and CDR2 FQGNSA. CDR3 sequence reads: CASSLAAGSLYGYTF. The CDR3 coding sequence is TGTGCCAGCAGCTTAGCCGCAGGGTCCCTCTATGGCTACACCTTC.

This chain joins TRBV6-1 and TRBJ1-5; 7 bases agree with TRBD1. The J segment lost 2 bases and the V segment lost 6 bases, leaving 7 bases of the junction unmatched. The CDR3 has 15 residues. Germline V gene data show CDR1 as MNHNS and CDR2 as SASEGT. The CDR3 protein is CASRLTGAGNQPQHF. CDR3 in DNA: TGTGCCAGCAGACTTACAGGGGCTGGCAATCAGCCCCAGCATTTT.

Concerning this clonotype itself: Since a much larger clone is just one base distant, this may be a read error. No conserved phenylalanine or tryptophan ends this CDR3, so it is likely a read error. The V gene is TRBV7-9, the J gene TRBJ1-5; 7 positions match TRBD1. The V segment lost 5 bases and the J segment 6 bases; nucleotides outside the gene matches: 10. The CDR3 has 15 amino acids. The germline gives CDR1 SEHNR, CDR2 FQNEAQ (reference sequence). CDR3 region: CASSAQQGSGQPQHS. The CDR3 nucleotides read TGTGCCAGCAGCGCGCAACAGGGGAGTGGTCAGCCCCAGCATTCT.

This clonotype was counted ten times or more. The CDR3 sequence is CASSQDIWTGDREQYF. For the CDR3, the DNA is TGCGCCAGCAGCCAAGATATATGGACAGGGGATCGCGAGCAGTACTTC. The chain uses TRBV4-1 and TRBJ2-7; TRBD1 aligns across 9 bases. Germline V gene lookup returns CDR1 MGHRA and CDR2 YSYEKL. V lost 0 bases and J lost 6; bases outside the gene matches: 9. The CDR3 is 16 residues long.

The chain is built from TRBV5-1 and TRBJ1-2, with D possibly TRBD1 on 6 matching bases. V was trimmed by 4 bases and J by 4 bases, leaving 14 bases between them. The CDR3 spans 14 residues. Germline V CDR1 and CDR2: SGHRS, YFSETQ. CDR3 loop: CASSPGDTLYGYTF. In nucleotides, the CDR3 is TGCGCCAGCAGCCCGGGGGACACCCTCTATGGCTACACCTTC. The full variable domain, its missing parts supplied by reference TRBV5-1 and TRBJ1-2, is KAGVTQTPRYLIKTRGQQVTLSCSPISGHRSVSWYQQTPGQGLQFLFEYFSETQRNKGNFPGRFSGRQFSNSRSEMNVSTLELGDSALYLCASSPGDTLYGYTFGSGTRLTVV.

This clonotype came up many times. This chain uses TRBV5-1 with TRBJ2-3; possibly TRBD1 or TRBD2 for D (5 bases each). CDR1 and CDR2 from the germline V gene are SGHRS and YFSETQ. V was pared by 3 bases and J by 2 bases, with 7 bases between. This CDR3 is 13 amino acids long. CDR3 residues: CASSSGATDTQYF. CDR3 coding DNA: TGCGCCAGCAGCTCCGGGGCCACAGATACGCAGTATTTT.

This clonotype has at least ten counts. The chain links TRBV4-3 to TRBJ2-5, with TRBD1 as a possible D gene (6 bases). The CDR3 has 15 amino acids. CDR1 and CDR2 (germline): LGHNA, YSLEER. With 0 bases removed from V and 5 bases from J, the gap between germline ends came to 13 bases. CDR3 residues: CASSQDPGGGETQYF. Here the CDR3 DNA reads TGCGCCAGCAGCCAAGATCCTGGGGGCGGGGAGACCCAGTACTTC.

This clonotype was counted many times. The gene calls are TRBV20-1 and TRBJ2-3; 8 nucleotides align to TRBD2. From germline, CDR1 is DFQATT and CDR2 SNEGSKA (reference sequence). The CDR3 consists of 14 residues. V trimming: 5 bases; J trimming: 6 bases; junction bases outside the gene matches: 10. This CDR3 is CSAPHDSGGDTQYF. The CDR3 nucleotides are TGCAGTGCTCCACATGACTCGGGGGGGGATACGCAGTATTTT.

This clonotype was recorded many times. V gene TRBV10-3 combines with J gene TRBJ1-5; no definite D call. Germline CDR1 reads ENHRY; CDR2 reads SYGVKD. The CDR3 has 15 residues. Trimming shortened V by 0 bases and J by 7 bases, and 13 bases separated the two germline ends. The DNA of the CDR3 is TGTGCCATCAGTGAGTCGACTCGTGGCAGCCAGCCCCAGCATTTT. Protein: CAISESTRGSQPQHF.

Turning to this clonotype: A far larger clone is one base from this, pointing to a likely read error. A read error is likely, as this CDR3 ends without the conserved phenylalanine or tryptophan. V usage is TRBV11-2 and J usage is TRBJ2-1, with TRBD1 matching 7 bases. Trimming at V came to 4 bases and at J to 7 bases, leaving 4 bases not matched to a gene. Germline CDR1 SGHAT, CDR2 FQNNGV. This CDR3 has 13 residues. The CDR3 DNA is TGTGCCAGCAGCTGGACAGGTGCGAATGAGCAGTTCCTC. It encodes CASSWTGANEQFL.

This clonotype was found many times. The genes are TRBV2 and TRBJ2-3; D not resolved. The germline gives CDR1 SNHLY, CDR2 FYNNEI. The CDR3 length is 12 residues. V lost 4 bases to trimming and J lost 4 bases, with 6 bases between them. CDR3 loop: CASSVYPDTQYF. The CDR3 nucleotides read TGTGCCAGCAGTGTCTACCCAGATACGCAGTATTTT. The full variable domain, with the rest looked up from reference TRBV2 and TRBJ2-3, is EPEVTQTPSHQVTQMGQEVILRCVPISNHLYFYWYRQILGQKVEFLVSFYNNEISEKSEIFDDQFSVERPDGSNFTLKIRSTKLEDSAMYFCASSVYPDTQYFGPGTRLTVL.

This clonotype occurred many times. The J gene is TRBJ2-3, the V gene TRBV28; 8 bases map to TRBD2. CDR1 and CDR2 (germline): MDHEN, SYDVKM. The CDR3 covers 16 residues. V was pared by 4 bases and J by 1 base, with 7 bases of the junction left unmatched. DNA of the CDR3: TGTGCCAGCAGTTGGCCGGAGACTAGCGGCACAGATACGCAGTATTTT. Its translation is CASSWPETSGTDTQYF. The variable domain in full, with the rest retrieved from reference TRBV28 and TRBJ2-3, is DVKVTQSSRYLVKRTGEKVFLECVQDMDHENMFWYRQDPGLGLRLIYFSYDVKMKEKGDIPEGYSVSREKKERFSLILESASTNQTSMYLCASSWPETSGTDTQYFGPGTRLTVL.

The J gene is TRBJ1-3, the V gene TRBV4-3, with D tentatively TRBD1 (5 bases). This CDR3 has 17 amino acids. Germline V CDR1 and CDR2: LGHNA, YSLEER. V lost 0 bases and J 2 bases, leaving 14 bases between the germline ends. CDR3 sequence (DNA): TGCGCCAGCAGCCAAGATCGGGGGGGAGATCCTGGAAACACCATATATTTT. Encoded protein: CASSQDRGGDPGNTIYF.

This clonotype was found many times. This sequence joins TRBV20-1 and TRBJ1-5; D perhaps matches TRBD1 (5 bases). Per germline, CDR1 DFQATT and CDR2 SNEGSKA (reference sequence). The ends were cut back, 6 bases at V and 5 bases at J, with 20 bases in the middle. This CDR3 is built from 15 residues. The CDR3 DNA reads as TGCAGTGCCCGGACCAGGGAGTCGATGTATCAGCCCCAGCATTTT. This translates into CSARTRESMYQPQHF.

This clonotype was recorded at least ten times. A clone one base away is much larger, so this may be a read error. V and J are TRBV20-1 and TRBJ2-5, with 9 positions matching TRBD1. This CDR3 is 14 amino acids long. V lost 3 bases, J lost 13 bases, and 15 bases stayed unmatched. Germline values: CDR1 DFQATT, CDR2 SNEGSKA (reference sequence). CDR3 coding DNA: TGCAGTGCTAGCCTCCGGGACAGGGAGAGCTCTGCGTACTTC. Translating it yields CSASLRDRESSAYF.

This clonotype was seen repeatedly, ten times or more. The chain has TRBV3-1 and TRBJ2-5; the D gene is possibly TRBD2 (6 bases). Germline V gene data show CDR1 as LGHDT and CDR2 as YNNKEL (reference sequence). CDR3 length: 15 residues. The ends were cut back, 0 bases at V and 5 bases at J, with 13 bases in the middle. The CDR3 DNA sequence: TGTGCCAGCAGCCAAGATCTCGGCCGGGGGGAGACCCAGTACTTC. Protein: CASSQDLGRGETQYF.